This TCR beta chain was sequenced in a study of cytomegalovirus exposure and HLA in healthy donors. Trimming left V 7 bases short and J 0 bases short, with 6 bases between. This CDR3 has 12 amino acids. In germline, CDR1 is MNHEY, CDR2 SMNVEV (reference sequence). This table comes from immunoSEQ multiplex PCR, and its TCRdb copy is limited to in-frame clones, with some not included. The sample has around 60,000 clones, over 85% seen once; the top ten hold about 0.95%. It was the roughly 130-subject validation cohort, separate from the approximately 680-subject first cohort, to which the donors belonged.

Sequencing was carried out using PBMCs. This clonotype originated in a man in his late teens or twenties in good health and CMV-seronegative. The chain couples TRBV27 to TRBJ1-1, with D perhaps TRBD1 (6 bases). Written as DNA, the CDR3 is TGTGCCAGCAAGGGGGTGAACACTGAAGCTTTCTTT. It codes for CASKGVNTEAFF.